This section outlines one TCR beta chain sequence together with its context. There are a few counts of this clonotype. Its antigen has not been determined. There are no base qualities to consult, and no much larger clone falls within one base. The sample comes from a study of blood T cells in healthy people across ages (dated by TCRdb to the mid-2010s). Context from the whole study: In model experiments, template switching captured roughly one uniquely barcoded TCR beta cDNA molecule for every two T cells. Two additional independent replicas of 1 million unique cDNA reads from the same blood draw were analyzed for two donors (one aged 18 to 30 and one aged 80 or older). The donors were split into four age groups: young (average 16 years), middle-aged (over 35), aged (over 55) and long-lived (more than 80). Age-related changes in TCR beta repertoire diversity were measured in the study by deep sequencing normalized with unique cDNA molecular identifiers. The full study reports these points: Compared with the aged group, more naive CD4+ T cells, fewer expanded clones and increased TCR diversity were shown by the long-lived group, suggesting age selection. Observed TCR beta diversity per million T cells fell roughly linearly with age, and a significant reduction was already apparent by age approximately 41. Estimates of total diversity from one million sequenced T cells were regarded as lower bounds and underestimates. Because donor CMV infection status was unknown, age-related changes in expanded clonotypes were potentially confounded. There was a strong correlation between observed TCR beta diversity and the percentage of naive T cells measured by flow cytometry. Because profiling used bulk unsorted PBMCs, naive and antigen-experienced compartments could not be compared conclusively.

Receptor amplification or capture employed 5' RACE. For sequencing, an Illumina HiSeq 2500 was employed. A second PCR of about 7 to 12 cycles was run with a J-beta primer mix and a sample-barcoded 5' primer. A template-switch 5' adaptor carrying 12 random nucleotides introduced a unique molecular identifier onto each TCR beta cDNA molecule. Each sample yielded at least 2.5 million CDR3-containing paired-end reads. First-strand cDNA was synthesized from all RNA with the Mint cDNA synthesis kit, primed by a TRBC-specific oligonucleotide. After uracil-DNA glycosylase treatment, a first 18-cycle PCR used universal primers M1SS and BC2_uni_R on all cDNA. The authors processed their data as follows. For normalization, 1 million high-quality reads were randomly selected from each sample, with every read carrying a distinct molecular identifier. Reads with shared molecular identifiers were discarded instead of being binned into consensus sequences. CDR3 identification, clonotype clustering and error correction used MiTCR with a Q25 quality threshold and the strictest error-elimination algorithm. A nonparametric unseen species model with Euler transformation was used to estimate lower-bound total TCR beta diversity. TCRdb's own reprocessing of the public reads used fastp at Q25 and MiXCR and kept productive beta chains. Each CDR3 protein gets just one entry, which takes the most common genes and DNA from the rows behind it. TCRdb's processing, not the authors', yielded these V and J calls. The sample has under 1,100,000 distinct CDR3 sequences on record, under 30% of them singletons. Less than 0.75% of the sample lies in the top ten.

Donors were 35 to 40 systemically healthy Caucasian individuals from Russia aged roughly 6 to 90 years. Around 10 milliliters of peripheral blood were collected from each donor into EDTA-treated Vacutainer tubes. Ficoll-Paque density-gradient centrifugation was used to isolate PBMCs, with at least 6.5 million obtained per sample. Total RNA, at least 6 micrograms per sample, was extracted from PBMCs with Trizol reagent. Naive CD45RAhigh/CD27high T cell percentages were measured by flow cytometry on a PBMC aliquot from every donor. In addition, the sample was reused for a study of T cells of mothers and their children. As noted in the second study: Nine systemically healthy Caucasian individuals, comprising three mothers and their six children, were included as donors. cDNA synthesis used all of the extracted RNA, with 1.5 ug of RNA in each 15 ul reaction. In the second PCR, the M1S primer introduced both the sample barcodes and 2-4 random nucleotides. More than 9 million TCR beta CDR3 reads were obtained from each mother, and some 3.3 million reads were obtained from each child. Thymic selection similarly shapes TCR recombination output in related and unrelated pairs, with minor effect from inherited differences. Normalized repertoire overlap was always slightly but never significantly higher in related than unrelated mother-child pairs. With a sensitivity of about 100 clones per million clonotypes, no persistent microchimeric T cell clones were detected. To look for features that set related mother-child pairs apart from unrelated individuals, the researchers ran deep NGS to compare the TCR beta repertoires of mothers and children. The mean age was about 38 +/- 4 years for the mothers and approximately 11 +/- 4 years for the children. Libraries were sequenced on Illumina HiSeq 2000 with 100+100 nt paired-end reads after adapter ligation with NEBNext reagents. To prevent cross-contamination, the mother and child libraries were prepared one month apart and sequenced in separate runs. Between roughly 500,000 and 2,300,000 distinct TCR beta clonotypes were identified per donor. Naive TCR beta clonotypes were estimated from low-frequency clonotypes matched to each donor's FACS-determined naive share, without sorting.

The clonotype comes from a girl aged 2 to 10 in good health. Sequences were obtained from blood.

CDR3 region: CASSLSAGQVYEQYF. The sequenced DNA is TGCGCCAGCAGCTTATCCGCGGGACAGGTCTACGAGCAGTACTTC. The chain is encoded by TRBV5-1 joined to TRBJ2-5; TRBD1 aligns with 8 central bases. Gene TRBJ2-7 matches the end of the DNA better, so the J call may be wrong. CDR1 and CDR2 were assigned from the germline V gene as SGHRS and YFSETQ. CDR3 length: 15 amino acids, cysteine to phenylalanine. Left in the record is the CDR3 DNA by itself, 45 bases read in frame from the first base.